Included here is one TCR beta chain sequence, with context. CDR3 length: 14 residues. The V gene end was trimmed by 4 bases and the J gene end by 9 bases; junction bases not matched to a gene: 8. The germline gives CDR1 MDHEN, CDR2 SYDVKM. This sample is drawn from a study of OX40 agonist ivuxolimab in advanced cancers. Method: immunoSEQ multiplex PCR; TCRdb's copy keeps in-frame clones and lacks some. The repertoire holds 20,000 to 30,000 clones, with roughly 80% as singletons. The sequence came from an adult with an advanced solid tumor such as melanoma, head and neck, liver or kidney cancer. Sequencing used CD4+ or CD8+ T cells sorted from blood, obtained in a trial of the OX40 agonist ivuxolimab. The V gene is TRBV28, the J gene TRBJ2-4; TRBD1 aligns across 8 bases. CDR3 sequence (DNA): TGTGCCAGCAGTTCAGGGGGCCCGAGGGGCATTCAGTACTTC. It is translated as CASSSGGPRGIQYF. The whole variable domain, remainder taken from reference TRBV28 and TRBJ2-4, is DVKVTQSSRYLVKRTGEKVFLECVQDMDHENMFWYRQDPGLGLRLIYFSYDVKMKEKGDIPEGYSVSREKKERFSLILESASTNQTSMYLCASSSGGPRGIQYFGAGTRLSVL.